The 31 T cell receptor beta chains below were found in one sample sequenced in a study of CD8 T cells in ankylosing spondylitis. Study-wide points: A motif in TCR beta, a set of several highly homologous variants, appeared characteristic of ankylosing spondylitis blood.

These receptors have no known antigen. TCRdb independently ran MiXCR on the 5' RACE reads; one entry per CDR3 protein. In the table there are 670,000 or so distinct CDR3 sequences, over 15% of which are singletons. Sequenced material: blood, either unsorted or a sorted T cell fraction (not recorded which). The source is a male donor with ankylosing spondylitis.

This clonotype was recorded a few times. This chain links TRBV28 with TRBJ1-5; D is perhaps TRBD1 (6 bases). CDR1 and CDR2 from the germline V gene are MDHEN and SYDVKM. The V end was cut by 8 bases, the J end by 0 bases, with 17 bases between. The CDR3 extends over 16 amino acids. The CDR3 loop reads CASWGGGIISNQPQHF. DNA of the CDR3: TGTGCCAGCTGGGGAGGGGGAATAATTAGCAATCAGCCCCAGCATTTT. The variable domain in full, with the rest retrieved from reference TRBV28 and TRBJ1-5, is DVKVTQSSRYLVKRTGEKVFLECVQDMDHENMFWYRQDPGLGLRLIYFSYDVKMKEKGDIPEGYSVSREKKERFSLILESASTNQTSMYLCASWGGGIISNQPQHFGDGTRLSIL.

This clonotype was counted ten times or more. This chain joins TRBV12-3 or TRBV12-4 and TRBJ2-5; 10 bases agree with TRBD2. The CDR3 is 15 amino acids. Losses at the gene ends were 1 base for V and 5 bases for J; bases not matched to a gene: 4. In DNA, the CDR3 is TGTGCCAGCAGTTTAGGGCTAGCGGGAGTGGAGACCCAGTACTTC. As protein: CASSLGLAGVETQYF.

The chain employs TRBV12-3 or TRBV12-4 and TRBJ2-3; D gene unclear. The CDR3 covers 17 residues. V was cut by 3 bases and J by 3 bases, with 19 bases left in between. The CDR3 nucleotides are TGTGCCAGCAGTTTGGGAATTGGTACCAAGGAAACAGATACGCAGTATTTT. This translates into CASSLGIGTKETDTQYF.

This clonotype has more than one count but fewer than ten. The chain uses TRBV30 and TRBJ2-1; unclear D gene. The CDR3 contains 13 residues. V was shortened by 5 bases and J by 4 bases, with 12 bases between the two germline ends. The germline V gene has CDR1 GTSNPN and CDR2 SVGIG (reference sequence). CDR3 region: CAWSGPLYNEQFF. DNA for the CDR3: TGTGCCTGGTCAGGCCCTCTTTACAATGAGCAGTTCTTC.

Only a few counts were recorded for this clonotype. The genes are TRBV12-3 or TRBV12-4 and TRBJ2-1; TRBD2 aligns across 8 bases. The CDR3 spans 16 residues. Germline trimming cut 0 bases from V and 6 bases from J; bases unmatched to any gene: 7. In nucleotides, the CDR3 is TGTGCCAGCAGTTTAGCCGGACCGGGAGGGGGCAATGAGCAGTTCTTC. Encoded protein: CASSLAGPGGGNEQFF.

For the CDR3, the DNA is TGTGCCAGCAGTACGGGTAGGAGCAATCAGCCCCAGCATTTT. It yields the protein CASSTGRSNQPQHF. V is TRBV5-6 and J is TRBJ1-5, with no clear D. The germline CDR1 and CDR2 sequences are SGHDT and YYEEEE. V gave up 5 bases and J gave up 1 base, with 10 bases separating them. The CDR3 covers 14 residues.

This clonotype was observed a handful of times. The rearrangement links TRBV7-2 to TRBJ2-7; D is undetermined. This CDR3 contains 17 residues. CDR1 and CDR2 from the germline V gene are SGHTA and FQGNSA. The germline V and J ends were trimmed by 2 bases and 3 bases, with 20 bases remaining between them. CDR3: CASSLSDPPDGDYEQYF. The CDR3 DNA reads as TGTGCCAGCAGCTTAAGTGACCCCCCGGATGGAGACTACGAGCAGTACTTC.

The CDR3 nucleotides read TGCGCCAGCAGCCAACAGGGATGGTCCACCGGGGAGCTGTTTTTT. Amino acids: CASSQQGWSTGELFF. J is TRBJ2-2 and V is TRBV5-1; a possible D gene is TRBD1 (6 bases). The CDR3 is 15 residues long. Per germline, CDR1 SGHRS and CDR2 YFSETQ. V gave up 4 bases and J gave up 4 bases, with 14 bases separating them.

The V and J genes are TRBV20-1 and TRBJ2-7; unclear D gene. There are 13 residues in the CDR3. The ends were cut back, 0 bases at V and 2 bases at J, with 8 bases in the middle. Germline V lookup: CDR1 DFQATT, CDR2 SNEGSKA (reference sequence). The CDR3 region is CSARDRLAYEQYF. The CDR3 DNA reads as TGCAGTGCTAGAGATCGGTTAGCCTACGAGCAGTACTTC.

The J gene is TRBJ2-7, the V gene TRBV7-2; 9 nucleotides align to TRBD2. This CDR3 contains 13 residues. CDR1 and CDR2 (germline): SGHTA, FQGNSA. Trimming took 5 bases from V and 7 from J; bases not matched to a gene: 6. The CDR3 DNA reads as TGTGCCAGCAGCCAAAGCGGGAGGCGGGAGCAGTACTTC. This codes for CASSQSGRREQYF.

J is TRBJ2-7 and V is TRBV7-9, with a possible D match to TRBD1 (6 bases). CDR3 length equals 14 residues. Germline V gives CDR1 SEHNR, CDR2 FQNEAQ (reference sequence). Trimming removed 8 bases at V and 3 bases at J, with 17 bases between. The CDR3 loop reads CASSPDQGFYEQYF. The CDR3, as DNA: TGTGCCAGCTCACCCGACCAGGGGTTCTACGAGCAGTACTTC.

This clonotype was seen more than once but under ten times. The rearrangement joins TRBV20-1 to TRBJ2-7; TRBD1 matches 10 bases. The CDR3 is made up of 14 amino acids. Trimming cost V 3 bases and J 2 bases; bases outside gene matches: 4. Germline V gives CDR1 DFQATT, CDR2 SNEGSKA (reference sequence). The CDR3 DNA reads TGCAGTGCTAGTTGGGGACAGGGGACCTACGAGCAGTACTTC. It translates to CSASWGQGTYEQYF.

The chain couples TRBV6-5 to TRBJ1-2; TRBD1 might be the D (5 bases). The germline gives CDR1 MNHEY, CDR2 SVGAGI. Trimming stripped 2 bases from V and 5 bases from J, with 9 bases between. This CDR3 contains 13 residues. The chain's CDR3 is CASSYQGTYGYTF. The CDR3 DNA follows: TGTGCCAGCAGTTACCAGGGAACTTATGGCTACACCTTC.

The rearrangement joins TRBV27 to TRBJ1-1; 9 positions match TRBD1. Germline trimming cut 5 bases from V and 8 bases from J; bases unmatched to any gene: 9. The CDR3 spans 14 residues. The germline CDR1 and CDR2 sequences are MNHEY and SMNVEV (reference sequence). The CDR3 DNA follows: TGTGCCAGCAGTCCACGACAGGGGGACAGAGAAGCTTTCTTT. Translation: CASSPRQGDREAFF.

J is TRBJ2-7 and V is TRBV7-8; D is perhaps TRBD1 or TRBD2 (5 bases each). V lost 0 bases and J lost 2, with 11 bases in between. This CDR3 spans 15 amino acids. Germline CDR1 is SGHVS and CDR2 is FQNEAQ. The CDR3 nucleotides read TGTGCCAGCAGCTTAGCGGACCGGGACCCCTACGAGCAGTACTTC. Translation gives CASSLADRDPYEQYF.

This clonotype has only a few counts. This chain uses TRBV12-3 or TRBV12-4 with TRBJ2-3; tentatively, D is TRBD2 (6 bases). Trimming cost V 7 bases and J 0 bases, with 14 bases left between them. CDR3 length: 15 residues. The CDR3: CASTTDYQSTDTQYF. The CDR3 DNA reads as TGTGCCAGCACTACGGACTACCAGAGCACAGATACGCAGTATTTT.

V and J are TRBV7-9 and TRBJ2-2, with 8 positions matching TRBD2. The germline gives CDR1 SEHNR, CDR2 FQNEAQ (reference sequence). The CDR3 spans 17 residues. Losses at the gene ends were 1 base for V and 5 bases for J; bases not matched to a gene: 9. The CDR3 here is CASSLGSGGLKTGELFF. The CDR3 nucleotides are TGTGCCAGCAGCTTAGGGAGCGGGGGCTTGAAAACCGGGGAGCTGTTTTTT.

Only a few counts were recorded for this clonotype. The chain employs TRBV7-9 and TRBJ2-1; a weak D match, TRBD2 (6 bases). CDR1 and CDR2 (germline): SEHNR, FQNEAQ (reference sequence). The CDR3 has 15 residues. Trimming took off 3 bases at V and 8 bases at J, with 17 bases between the two ends. The CDR3 loop is CASSFWGRPDDEQFF. The CDR3 DNA sequence: TGTGCCAGCAGCTTTTGGGGGAGGCCGGACGATGAGCAGTTCTTC.

The chain joins TRBV10-3 to TRBJ2-5, with 13 bases fitting TRBD2. V was clipped by 6 bases and J by 2 bases; unmatched bases: 3. There are 15 residues in the CDR3. The V gene's germline CDR1 is ENHRY and CDR2 SYGVKD. The CDR3 bases are TGTGCCATCAGAGGACTAGCGGGGGTTCAAGAGACCCAGTACTTC. Translation: CAIRGLAGVQETQYF.

This clonotype was detected many times. V gene TRBV29-1 combines with J gene TRBJ1-1; D is ambiguous. The CDR3 contains 12 residues. Germline CDR1 reads SQVTM; CDR2 reads ANQGSEA. The V end was cut by 4 bases, the J end by 1 base, with 7 bases between. CDR3 sequence reads: CSVGTANTEAFF. In DNA form, the CDR3 reads TGCAGCGTTGGAACAGCGAACACTGAAGCTTTCTTT.

This clonotype was detected only a few times. The chain recombines TRBV3-1 with TRBJ2-1; 7 nucleotides line up with TRBD1. The germline V gene has CDR1 LGHDT and CDR2 YNNKEL (reference sequence). The CDR3 extends over 13 amino acids. The J segment lost 9 bases and the V segment lost 3 bases, leaving 5 bases of the junction unmatched. CDR3 protein: CASSQRQGSEQFF. In DNA form, the CDR3 reads TGTGCCAGCAGCCAGCGACAGGGCAGTGAGCAGTTCTTC.

There are a few counts of this clonotype. The gene calls are TRBV7-4 and TRBJ2-3; 7 bases agree with TRBD2. Germline V CDR1 and CDR2: SGHVT, SQSDAQ. The CDR3 length is 13 residues. J was trimmed by 10 bases and V by 8 bases; bases with no gene match: 12. CDR3 in DNA: TGTGCCAGCCGGGGGGAACTAGCTGGTCCGCAGTATTTT. This encodes CASRGELAGPQYF.

The chain couples TRBV20-1 to TRBJ2-1; 9 nucleotides match TRBD2. The CDR3 spans 17 residues. V lost 2 bases, J lost 1 base, and 9 bases stayed unmatched. Germline loops: CDR1 DFQATT, CDR2 SNEGSKA (reference sequence). CDR3 sequence reads: CSARHTSGGTSYNEQFF. CDR3 coding DNA: TGCAGTGCTAGACATACCAGCGGGGGGACTTCCTACAATGAGCAGTTCTTC.

This clonotype appeared a few times. This chain connects TRBV7-3 to TRBJ2-1; D not resolved. The V gene's germline CDR1 is SGHTA and CDR2 FQGTGA. The CDR3 extends over 14 amino acids. With 4 bases removed from V and 6 bases from J, the gap between germline ends came to 13 bases. This CDR3 is CASSSPDRFNEQFF. The CDR3 nucleotides read TGTGCCAGCAGCTCCCCGGACCGTTTCAATGAGCAGTTCTTC.

The V gene is TRBV29-1, the J gene TRBJ1-1; the D gene is possibly TRBD1 (5 bases). Germline assignment: CDR1 SQVTM and CDR2 ANQGSEA. The CDR3 totals 13 residues. Deletions cut 7 bases from V and 6 bases from J, with 18 bases between. The chain's CDR3 is CSARGVPEAEAFF. CDR3 nucleotides: TGCAGCGCGCGAGGGGTACCTGAGGCTGAAGCTTTCTTT. Drawing the rest from reference TRBV29-1 and TRBJ1-1, the complete variable domain is SAVISQKPSRDICQRGTSLTIQCQVDSQVTMMFWYRQQPGQSLTLIATANQGSEATYESGFVIDKFPISRPNLTFSTLTVSNMSPEDSSIYLCSARGVPEAEAFFGQGTRLTVV.

V gene TRBV6-1 combines with J gene TRBJ2-7; 8 bases align to TRBD1. This CDR3 spans 14 amino acids. V lost 7 bases to trimming and J lost 5 bases; unmatched junction nucleotides: 10. The germline CDR1 and CDR2 sequences are MNHNS and SASEGT. CDR3 protein: CASTIRGQVDEQYF. For the CDR3, the DNA is TGTGCCAGCACTATAAGGGGACAGGTGGACGAGCAGTACTTC.

This clonotype has more than one count but fewer than ten. V usage is TRBV11-2 and J usage is TRBJ2-1; 12 nucleotides line up with TRBD2. This CDR3 is 18 amino acids long. The germline V gene has CDR1 SGHAT and CDR2 FQNNGV. The J segment lost 1 base and the V segment lost 1 base, leaving 5 bases of the junction unmatched. In DNA, the CDR3 is TGTGCCAGCAGCTTAGGACTAGCGGGGGCCATATCCTACAATGAGCAGTTCTTC. Amino acids: CASSLGLAGAISYNEQFF.

This clonotype was counted only a few times. The chain has TRBV28 and TRBJ1-2; a possible D gene is TRBD1 (5 bases). CDR3 length: 13 amino acids. CDR1 is MDHEN and CDR2 is SYDVKM in the germline V gene. Trimming removed 6 bases from V and 6 bases from J, with 14 bases in between. This chain's CDR3 is CASSQNSGDGYTF. CDR3 coding DNA: TGTGCCAGCAGCCAAAACTCGGGGGATGGCTACACCTTC.

This clonotype was seen repeatedly, ten times or more. At one boundary the junction diverges from the germline segment, which might be a read error. The chain recombines TRBV5-1 with TRBJ2-7, with 8 positions matching TRBD1. Germline CDR1 and CDR2: SGHRS and YFSETQ. The CDR3 has 15 amino acids. The CDR3 nucleotides read TGTGCCAGCAGTAGTAGGACAGGGAGCTCCTACGAGCAGTACTTC. This encodes CASSSRTGSSYEQYF.

V gene TRBV7-9 combines with J gene TRBJ2-1; weak D call: TRBD1 (6 bases). In germline, CDR1 is SEHNR, CDR2 FQNEAQ (reference sequence). The V end was cut by 1 base, the J end by 5 bases, with 15 bases between. The CDR3 extends over 16 amino acids. For the CDR3, the DNA is TGTGCCAGCAGCTTAGACCCAGGGGACCCAAACAATGAGCAGTTCTTC. This codes for CASSLDPGDPNNEQFF.

This sequence joins TRBV9 and TRBJ2-3, with D possibly matching TRBD2 (6 bases). V was clipped by 2 bases and J by 2 bases, with 15 bases between them. The length of the CDR3 is 16 residues. Germline-derived CDR1 and CDR2 are SGDLS and YYNGEE. DNA of the CDR3: TGTGCCAGCAGCGTTCTAACGGGGGTACTCACAGATACGCAGTATTTT. Translating it yields CASSVLTGVLTDTQYF.